This passage covers 3 T cell receptor beta chains from one sample sequenced in a study of spatial heterogeneity in lung cancer (dated by TCRdb to between 2018 and 2020). What the study reported, not specific to this receptor: A correlation was observed between the number of expanded intratumoral alpha and beta TCRs and the tumor nonsynonymous mutation count.

Libraries came from 5' RACE. Data came from a NextSeq 500. TCRdb reprocessed the public reads (quality trimming at Q25 with fastp, clone calling with MiXCR) and kept in-frame beta chains. Each record represents a unique CDR3 protein, reported with the most common genes and DNA among its rows. In all, the sample holds roughly 4,000 distinct CDR3 sequences, and roughly 5.6% of those were seen once. The ten largest account for under 35% of the sample. Their specific antigens are unknown. The label giving this sample's time point can be read as: sample taken at primary tumor resection. Sequenced material: lung tumor tissue, taken at surgery. The receptors were sampled from a female donor with early-stage non-small cell lung cancer.

This clonotype occurred many times. This beta chain represents an off-target read in a library built for alpha chains; its size is of limited meaning. The rearrangement joins TRBV7-9 to TRBJ1-4; 8 positions agree with TRBD1. CDR3 size: 15 residues. CDR1 and CDR2 (germline): SEHNR, FQNEAQ (reference sequence). Trimming took 5 bases from V and 5 from J; bases not matched to a gene: 7. The CDR3 sequence is CASSPWQGANEKLFF. CDR3 in DNA: TGTGCCAGCAGCCCATGGCAGGGGGCGAATGAAAAACTGTTTTTT.

This clonotype is medium-sized by share. Being off target in a library aimed at alpha chains, this beta chain has a size of little meaning. The rearrangement links TRBV28 to TRBJ1-1; D gene ambiguous. CDR1 MDHEN and CDR2 SYDVKM come from the germline V gene. The CDR3 covers 13 residues. V lost 3 bases, J lost 10 bases, and 15 bases lay in between. The CDR3: CASSFHLEVGAFF. The CDR3 coding sequence is TGTGCCAGCAGTTTCCACCTAGAGGTGGGAGCTTTCTTT.

By sample fraction, this clonotype is medium-sized. As an off-target read in a library built for alpha chains, this beta chain has a frequency of little significance. The chain is built from TRBV10-3 and TRBJ1-2, with D hard to call. In germline, CDR1 is ENHRY, CDR2 SYGVKD. Trimming removed 10 bases from V and 1 base from J, with 16 bases in between. The CDR3 runs 14 residues. The CDR3 protein is CATQESSLNYGYTF. The CDR3 nucleotides read TGTGCCACCCAGGAGAGCTCCCTTAACTATGGCTACACCTTC.